These T cell receptor beta chains were read from a single sample in a study of blood T cells in healthy people across ages. TCRdb reprocessed the 5' RACE reads via MiXCR and lists one record per CDR3 protein. This sample has 790,000 or so distinct CDR3 sequences, with 35% to 50% found just once. What was sequenced was blood. Receptors were obtained from a man older than 75 in good health. CDR3s include the opening cysteine and the closing phenylalanine or tryptophan. A D gene is named only where the DNA matches it firmly. Clone size is not always given. Where it is, it says once, few, many or a class for expanded clones.

V gene: TRBV12-3/TRBV12-4
D gene: TRBD1
J gene: TRBJ1-1
clone size: .
CDR3 DNA: TGTGCCAGCAGTCCAACCGCGGGACAGCAAGCTTTCTTT
CDR3 protein: CASSPTAGQQAFF

V gene: TRBV29-1
D gene: .
J gene: TRBJ1-5
clone size: .
CDR3 DNA: TGCAGCGTCTTTCAGCCCCAGCATTTT
CDR3 protein: CSVFQPQHF

V gene: TRBV20-1
D gene: .
J gene: TRBJ2-7
clone size: .
CDR3 DNA: TGCAGTGCATTAAGAGGACTAGGGGGGTCCGAGCAGTACTTC
CDR3 protein: CSALRGLGGSEQYF

V gene: TRBV20-1
D gene: .
J gene: TRBJ2-7
clone size: .
CDR3 DNA: TGCAGTGCTAGAGCTGCTGTAACCTACGAGCAGTACTTC
CDR3 protein: CSARAAVTYEQYF

V gene: TRBV24-1
D gene: .
J gene: TRBJ2-3
clone size: once
CDR3 DNA: TGTGCCACCAGTGATTTGATGTCGGATACGGGGCCGCAGTATTTT
CDR3 protein: CATSDLMSDTGPQYF

V gene: TRBV7-3
D gene: .
J gene: TRBJ2-1
clone size: many
CDR3 DNA: TGTGCCAGCAGCTTAACGAGGGGGGAAAACAATGAGCAGTTCTTC
CDR3 protein: CASSLTRGENNEQFF

V gene: TRBV4-3
D gene: .
J gene: TRBJ2-2
clone size: once
CDR3 DNA: TGCGCCAGCAGCCAAGGTCCGAACACCGGGGAGCTGTTTTTT
CDR3 protein: CASSQGPNTGELFF

V gene: TRBV5-1
D gene: .
J gene: TRBJ2-5
clone size: few
CDR3 DNA: TGCGCCAGCAGCCCTCACATCCGAGAGACCCAGTACTTC
CDR3 protein: CASSPHIRETQYF

V gene: TRBV6-6
D gene: TRBD2
J gene: TRBJ2-4
clone size: .
CDR3 DNA: TGTGCCAGCAGTTACTCCCCAGGACTAGCGGGAGGGGGAGAGCAGTACTTC
CDR3 protein: CASSYSPGLAGGGEQYF

V gene: TRBV5-1
D gene: .
J gene: TRBJ2-3
clone size: .
CDR3 DNA: TGCGCCAGCAGCTTGAACCCTGGGGGGACAGATACGCAGTATTTT
CDR3 protein: CASSLNPGGTDTQYF

V gene: TRBV5-6
D gene: TRBD1
J gene: TRBJ2-7
clone size: few
CDR3 DNA: TGTGCCAGCAGCATAATCGGGCCGGGACAGGGGTCCTACGAGCAGTACTTC
CDR3 protein: CASSIIGPGQGSYEQYF

V gene: TRBV11-3
D gene: TRBD2
J gene: TRBJ2-5
clone size: .
CDR3 DNA: TGTGCCAGCAGCCGGAAACTAGCGGGAGCAGAGACCCAGTACTTC
CDR3 protein: CASSRKLAGAETQYF

V gene: TRBV21-1
D gene: .
J gene: TRBJ2-7
clone size: .
CDR3 DNA: TGTGCCAACCCCCAACCTCGAAAAGGCTACAATGAGCAGTACTTC
CDR3 protein: CANPQPRKGYNEQYF